This T cell receptor beta chain was profiled in a study of blood T cell repertoires in COVID-19. Study-level information: Sites across the United States, Italy and Spain contributed samples from acute and convalescent COVID-19. T cells, B-cell-depleted T cells, or PBMCs supplied cDNA or gDNA.

CDR3 length: 14 residues. In germline, CDR1 is LGHDT, CDR2 YNNKEL (reference sequence). Trimming cost V 4 bases and J 6 bases, with 13 bases left between them. As handled by the study authors: Estimation of nucleated cell counts relied on the amplification of reference gene primers. Sequencing was performed with immunoSEQ multiplex PCR; in TCRdb, only in-frame clones are kept and a portion is missing. V and J calls and clone size are copied from that table; D and trimming were computed from the DNA. The sample records more than 110,000 clones, around 81% being singletons. The source material was peripheral blood. The chain uses TRBV3-1 (or the pseudogene TRBV3-2) and TRBJ2-1; D is possibly TRBD1 (5 bases). The source is a human donor in a cohort sampled during active COVID-19. This CDR3 reads CASSPTALVNEQFF. The CDR3 DNA reads as TGTGCCAGCAGCCCGACAGCCCTAGTCAATGAGCAGTTCTTC.